These 14 T cell receptor beta chains came from one sample sequenced in a study of memory CD4+ T cells and cytomegalovirus serostatus. The method was immunoSEQ multiplex PCR; TCRdb's version includes in-frame clones alone and lacks a portion of them. Here the sample spans about 50,000 clones, about three quarters being singletons. Single viable CD3+CD4+CD8-CD45RO+ cells were sorted as the memory CD4+ T cells. Sequenced: memory CD4+ T cells from blood. These TCRs come from an adult in good health and CMV-seronegative.

V and J are TRBV15 and TRBJ1-4; a weak D match, TRBD1 (5 bases). This CDR3 spans 15 amino acids. CDR1 is LNHNV, CDR2 YYDKDF, per germline (reference sequence). V was shortened by 3 bases and J by 4 bases, with 12 bases between the two germline ends. Here the CDR3 DNA reads TGTGCCACCAGCAGGGACGGAGGACATAATGAAAAACTGTTTTTT. Translating it yields CATSRDGGHNEKLFF.

The chain joins TRBV6-5 to TRBJ2-7; D may match TRBD1 or TRBD2 (6 bases each). There are 15 residues in the CDR3. Trimming stripped 2 bases from V and 2 bases from J, with 13 bases between. The germline CDR1 and CDR2 sequences are MNHEY and SVGAGI. CDR3 coding DNA: TGTGCCAGCAGTTACGGGGGCGGGAATCCCTACGAGCAGTACTTC. Its protein is CASSYGGGNPYEQYF.

This chain connects TRBV7-2 to TRBJ1-2; D unresolved. The CDR3 sequence is 14 residues long. In germline, CDR1 is SGHTA, CDR2 FQGNSA. Trimming took 7 bases from V and 2 from J, leaving 14 bases between them. CDR3 in DNA: TGTGCCAGCAACGACCATGCGGCAAACTATGGCTACACCTTC. It specifies CASNDHAANYGYTF.

V and J are TRBV2 and TRBJ2-1, with 7 bases that match TRBD1. Looked up from germline, CDR1 is SNHLY and CDR2 is FYNNEI. V trimming: 4 bases; J trimming: 10 bases; junction bases outside the gene matches: 7. The CDR3 has 13 amino acids. CDR3 residues: CASSGQGRTEQFF. The CDR3 nucleotides read TGTGCCAGCAGTGGACAGGGACGAACGGAGCAGTTCTTC.

DNA of the CDR3: TGCAGCCCCGGCTTCACAGATACGCAGTATTTT. Translating it yields CSPGFTDTQYF. This sequence joins TRBV29-1 and TRBJ2-3; D remains ambiguous. The CDR3 has 11 amino acids. The V and J ends lost 8 bases and 2 bases respectively, with 8 bases between them. CDR1 is SQVTM, CDR2 ANQGSEA, per germline.

The chain is built from TRBV27 and TRBJ2-7, with a weak D call TRBD1 (5 bases). The CDR3 extends over 14 amino acids. From germline, CDR1 is MNHEY and CDR2 SMNVEV (reference sequence). Trimming removed 1 base at V and 3 bases at J, with 10 bases between. In nucleotides, the CDR3 is TGTGCCAGCAGTTTATTTATAGGGGACTACGAGCAGTACTTC. Its translation: CASSLFIGDYEQYF.

This chain uses TRBV6-5 with TRBJ1-4; D is unresolved. This CDR3 contains 16 residues. CDR1 MNHEY and CDR2 SVGAGI come from the germline V gene. Trimming took 2 bases from V and 3 from J, leaving 13 bases between them. The CDR3 region is CASSYGRVRANEKLFF. In DNA, the CDR3 is TGTGCCAGCAGTTACGGGAGGGTCCGGGCTAATGAAAAACTGTTTTTT.

V and J are TRBV10-3 and TRBJ1-2; D possibly corresponds to TRBD1 (5 bases). Germline lookup yields CDR1 ENHRY and CDR2 SYGVKD. Trimming left V 2 bases short and J 5 bases short, with 9 bases between. The CDR3 has 13 residues. CDR3 bases: TGTGCCATCAGTGAGGTAAAGGGGTATGGCTACACCTTC. This gives the protein CAISEVKGYGYTF.

This rearrangement joins TRBV11-2 to TRBJ2-7; D tentatively reads TRBD1 or TRBD2 (5 bases each). Germline V gives CDR1 SGHAT, CDR2 FQNNGV. The CDR3 is 14 amino acids. V lost 5 bases to trimming and J lost 6 bases, with 17 bases between them. The CDR3 loop reads CASSERSEGREQYF. The CDR3 coding sequence is TGTGCCAGCAGCGAAAGGAGCGAGGGGCGCGAGCAGTACTTC.

V gene TRBV6-6 combines with J gene TRBJ2-7; D is perhaps TRBD1 (6 bases). The CDR3 runs to 15 residues. Germline V gene sequence: CDR1 MNHNY, CDR2 SVGAGI (reference sequence). Trimming took 2 bases from V and 3 from J, leaving 14 bases between them. The CDR3 loop reads CASSYESRGDYEQYF. The CDR3 nucleotides read TGTGCCAGCAGTTACGAATCCAGGGGCGACTACGAGCAGTACTTC.

This chain links TRBV7-9 with TRBJ2-5; a weak D match, TRBD1 (6 bases). The CDR3 loop spans 13 amino acids. Germline CDR1 and CDR2: SEHNR and FQNEAQ (reference sequence). Trimming pared 5 bases from V and 4 bases from J, leaving 11 bases between. The CDR3 spells CASSPIQGETQYF. DNA of the CDR3: TGTGCCAGCAGCCCAATACAGGGAGAGACCCAGTACTTC.

The rearrangement uses TRBV7-9 and TRBJ2-5; the D call may be TRBD1 or TRBD2 (6 bases each). CDR1 and CDR2 (germline): SEHNR, FQNEAQ (reference sequence). The CDR3 covers 15 residues. The germline V and J ends were trimmed by 5 bases and 2 bases, with 15 bases remaining between them. The CDR3 DNA is TGTGCCAGCAGCGGGGGGCAGGGACCTCAAGAGACCCAGTACTTC. Its protein is CASSGGQGPQETQYF.

The V gene is TRBV29-1, the J gene TRBJ2-3; D is undetermined. Germline V gives CDR1 SQVTM, CDR2 ANQGSEA. The CDR3 is 13 residues long. Trimming took off 5 bases at V and 1 base at J, with 10 bases between the two ends. This chain's CDR3 is CSVLGQGTDTQYF. The CDR3 coding sequence is TGCAGCGTTCTAGGGCAGGGCACAGATACGCAGTATTTT.

V usage is TRBV6-5 and J usage is TRBJ1-4; unclear D gene. This CDR3 is 13 amino acids long. V was shortened by 6 bases and J by 7 bases, with 12 bases between the two germline ends. From germline, CDR1 is MNHEY and CDR2 SVGAGI. The DNA of the CDR3 is TGTGCCAGCAGCCCGGAGAGGCGTGAAAAACTGTTTTTT. Its protein product is CASSPERREKLFF.